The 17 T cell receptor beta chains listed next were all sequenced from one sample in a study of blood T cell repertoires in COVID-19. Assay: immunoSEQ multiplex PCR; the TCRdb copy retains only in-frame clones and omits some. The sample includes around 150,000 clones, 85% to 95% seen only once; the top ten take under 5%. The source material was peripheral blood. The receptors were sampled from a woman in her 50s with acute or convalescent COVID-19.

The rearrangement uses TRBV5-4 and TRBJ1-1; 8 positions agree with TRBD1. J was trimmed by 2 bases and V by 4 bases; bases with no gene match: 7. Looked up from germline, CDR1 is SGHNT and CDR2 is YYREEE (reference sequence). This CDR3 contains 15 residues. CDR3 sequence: CASSLDRVGNTEAFF. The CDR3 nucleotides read TGTGCCAGCAGCCTGGACAGGGTGGGAAACACTGAAGCTTTCTTT.

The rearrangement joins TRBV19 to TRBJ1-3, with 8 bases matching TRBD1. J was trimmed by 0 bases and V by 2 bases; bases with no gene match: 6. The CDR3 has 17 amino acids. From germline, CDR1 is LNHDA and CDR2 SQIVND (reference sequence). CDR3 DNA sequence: TGTGCCAGTAGTATACAGATGGACAGGGACTCTGGAAACACCATATATTTT. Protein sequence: CASSIQMDRDSGNTIYF.

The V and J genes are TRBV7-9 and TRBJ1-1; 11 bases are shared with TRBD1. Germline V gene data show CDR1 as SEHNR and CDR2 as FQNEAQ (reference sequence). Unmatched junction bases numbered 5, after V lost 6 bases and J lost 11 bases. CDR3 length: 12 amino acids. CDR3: CASSWTGGTAFF. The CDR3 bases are TGTGCCAGCAGTTGGACAGGGGGCACGGCTTTCTTT.

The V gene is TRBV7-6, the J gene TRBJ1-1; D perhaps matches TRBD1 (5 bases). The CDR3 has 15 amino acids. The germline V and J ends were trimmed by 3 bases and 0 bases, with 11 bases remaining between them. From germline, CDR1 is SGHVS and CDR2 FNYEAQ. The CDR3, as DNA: TGTGCCAGCAGCTTCATTGGGGCATTGAACACTGAAGCTTTCTTT. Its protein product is CASSFIGALNTEAFF.

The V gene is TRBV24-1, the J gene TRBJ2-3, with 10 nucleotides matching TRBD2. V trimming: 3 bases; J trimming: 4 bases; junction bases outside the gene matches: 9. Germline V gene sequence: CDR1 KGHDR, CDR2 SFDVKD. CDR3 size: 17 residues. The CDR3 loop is CATSDGRAGGHADTQYF. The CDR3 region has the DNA TGTGCCACCAGTGATGGAAGAGCGGGGGGGCATGCAGATACGCAGTATTTT.

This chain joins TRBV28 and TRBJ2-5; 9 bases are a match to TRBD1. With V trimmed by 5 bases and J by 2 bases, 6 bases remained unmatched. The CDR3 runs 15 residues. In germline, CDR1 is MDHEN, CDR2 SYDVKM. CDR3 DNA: TGTGCCAGCAGTCCTCAAGGACAGGGGCAAGAGACCCAGTACTTC. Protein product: CASSPQGQGQETQYF.

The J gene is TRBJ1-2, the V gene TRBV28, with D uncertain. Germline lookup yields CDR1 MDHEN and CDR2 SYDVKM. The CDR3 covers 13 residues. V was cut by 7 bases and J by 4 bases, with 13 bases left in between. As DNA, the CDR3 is TGTGCCAGCACACGAGCGGGAGCCTATGGCTACACCTTC. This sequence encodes CASTRAGAYGYTF.

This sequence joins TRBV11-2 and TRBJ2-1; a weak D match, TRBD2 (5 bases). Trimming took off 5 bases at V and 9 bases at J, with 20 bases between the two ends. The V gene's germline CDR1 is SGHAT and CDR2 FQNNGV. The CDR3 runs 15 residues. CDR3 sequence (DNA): TGTGCCAGCAGCCCTACTAGTCAGGCGTCCGGTGAGCAGTTCTTC. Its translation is CASSPTSQASGEQFF.

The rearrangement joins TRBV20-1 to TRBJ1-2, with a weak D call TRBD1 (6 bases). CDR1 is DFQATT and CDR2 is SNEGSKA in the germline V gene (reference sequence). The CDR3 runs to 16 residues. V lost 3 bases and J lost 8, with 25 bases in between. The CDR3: CSASGLTQGSIEGYTF. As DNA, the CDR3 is TGCAGTGCTAGTGGCCTGACACAGGGATCTATAGAGGGCTACACCTTC.

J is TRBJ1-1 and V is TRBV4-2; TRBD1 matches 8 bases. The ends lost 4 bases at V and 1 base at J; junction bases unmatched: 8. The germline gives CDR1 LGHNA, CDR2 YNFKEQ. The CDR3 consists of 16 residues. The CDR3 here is CASSRNTGTGNTEAFF. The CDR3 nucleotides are TGTGCCAGCAGCCGCAATACCGGGACAGGGAACACTGAAGCTTTCTTT.

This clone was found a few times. CDR3 loop: CASSQDTYEQYF. CDR3 DNA sequence: TGTGCCAGCAGCCAAGATACCTACGAGCAGTACTTC. V usage is TRBV3-1 (or the pseudogene TRBV3-2) and J usage is TRBJ2-7; D is unclear. The CDR3 runs 12 residues. V lost 0 bases, J lost 2 bases, and 2 bases lay in between. The germline CDR1 and CDR2 sequences are LGHDT and YNNKEL (reference sequence).

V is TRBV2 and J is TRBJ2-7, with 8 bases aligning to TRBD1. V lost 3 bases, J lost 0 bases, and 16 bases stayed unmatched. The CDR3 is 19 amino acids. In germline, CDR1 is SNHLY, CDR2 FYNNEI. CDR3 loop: CASSDLGAGGQIYSYEQYF. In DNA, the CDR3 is TGTGCCAGCAGTGATCTCGGGGCAGGGGGCCAAATATACTCCTACGAGCAGTACTTC.

CDR3 region: CASSQEMGTAPREAEAFF. CDR3 nucleotide sequence: TGCGCCAGCAGCCAAGAGATGGGGACAGCCCCGAGGGAGGCTGAAGCTTTCTTT. The J gene is TRBJ1-1, the V gene TRBV4-3, with TRBD1 matching 7 bases. CDR3 size: 18 residues. Germline CDR1 reads LGHNA; CDR2 reads YSLEER. The V gene end was trimmed by 0 bases and the J gene end by 6 bases; junction bases not matched to a gene: 16.

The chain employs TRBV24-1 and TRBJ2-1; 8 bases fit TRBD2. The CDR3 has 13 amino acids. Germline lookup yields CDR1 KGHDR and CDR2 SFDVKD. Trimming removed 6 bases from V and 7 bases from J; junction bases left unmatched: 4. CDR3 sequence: CATSFGGDNEQFF. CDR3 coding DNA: TGTGCCACCAGTTTCGGGGGGGATAATGAGCAGTTCTTC.

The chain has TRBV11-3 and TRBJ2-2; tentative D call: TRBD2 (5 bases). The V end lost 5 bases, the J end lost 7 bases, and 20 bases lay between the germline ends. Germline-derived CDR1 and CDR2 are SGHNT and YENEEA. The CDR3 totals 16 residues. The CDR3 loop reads CASSAAVGVVDGELFF. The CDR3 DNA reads TGTGCCAGCAGCGCCGCGGTCGGGGTTGTGGACGGGGAGCTGTTTTTT. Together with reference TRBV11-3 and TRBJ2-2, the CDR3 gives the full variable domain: EAGVVQSPRYKIIEKKQPVAFWCNPISGHNTLYWYLQNLGQGPELLIRYENEEAVDDSQLPKDRFSAERLKGVDSTLKIQPAELGDSAVYLCASSAAVGVVDGELFFGEGSRLTVL.

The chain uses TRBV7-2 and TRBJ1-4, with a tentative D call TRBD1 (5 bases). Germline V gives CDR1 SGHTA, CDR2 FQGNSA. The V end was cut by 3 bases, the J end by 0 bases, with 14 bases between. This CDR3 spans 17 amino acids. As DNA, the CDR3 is TGTGCCAGCAGCTTCCGACGGGGGGGAGCAACTAATGAAAAACTGTTTTTT. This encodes CASSFRRGGATNEKLFF.

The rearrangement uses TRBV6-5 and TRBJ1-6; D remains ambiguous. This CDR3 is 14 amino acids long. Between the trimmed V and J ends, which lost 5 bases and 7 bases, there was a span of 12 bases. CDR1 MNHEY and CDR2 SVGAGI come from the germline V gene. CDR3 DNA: TGTGCCAGCAGTCCGGGTTCCCTAAATTCACCCCTCCACTTT. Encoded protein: CASSPGSLNSPLHF.